This entry describes one TCR beta chain. These data originate in a study of blood T cell repertoires in COVID-19. Using immunoSEQ multiplex PCR, the repertoire was profiled, and TCRdb retains in-frame clones only, with some absent. The data show around 330,000 clones, with approximately 89% seen just once and around a tenth held by the top ten. Participants were placed into cohorts based on the clinical history they reported. The sequence was obtained from a woman in her 40s who had recovered from COVID-19. Source material: PBMCs or T cells enriched from blood (not recorded which).

CDR3 DNA: TGTGCCAGCACCTTAGTGACAGGGGGTGAAAAACTGTTTTTT. This codes for CASTLVTGGEKLFF. The chain has TRBV28 and TRBJ1-4; 9 bases map to TRBD1. From germline, CDR1 is MDHEN and CDR2 SYDVKM. V lost 7 bases and J lost 7; bases outside the gene matches: 7. CDR3 length equals 14 residues.